This T cell receptor (beta chain) was sequenced for a study of monozygotic twins with inflammatory bowel disease. Findings and caveats of the study: Patient repertoire variability may have increased through differing immunosuppressive treatments. Healthy twins shared more clonotypes with others than IBD patients, most markedly active ones.

Germline V gene data show CDR1 as MGHRA and CDR2 as YSYEKL. The CDR3 runs to 15 residues. The authors drew around 2.6 ml of blood from each donor. Concerning this clonotype: Its antigen is unknown.

Eight separate reactions for every sample produced the cDNA. TCRdb re-called the 5' RACE reads; one entry per CDR3 protein, DNA not given. This specimen shows about 160,000 distinct CDR3 sequences; the ten leading clones hold roughly 3%. Sequenced input: blood. This clonotype was sampled from a human donor with ulcerative colitis or Crohn's disease, or a healthy co-twin of an affected twin (not recorded which). The chain is built from TRBV4-1 and TRBJ1-1. CDR3 loop: CASSQVWQTNTEAFF.